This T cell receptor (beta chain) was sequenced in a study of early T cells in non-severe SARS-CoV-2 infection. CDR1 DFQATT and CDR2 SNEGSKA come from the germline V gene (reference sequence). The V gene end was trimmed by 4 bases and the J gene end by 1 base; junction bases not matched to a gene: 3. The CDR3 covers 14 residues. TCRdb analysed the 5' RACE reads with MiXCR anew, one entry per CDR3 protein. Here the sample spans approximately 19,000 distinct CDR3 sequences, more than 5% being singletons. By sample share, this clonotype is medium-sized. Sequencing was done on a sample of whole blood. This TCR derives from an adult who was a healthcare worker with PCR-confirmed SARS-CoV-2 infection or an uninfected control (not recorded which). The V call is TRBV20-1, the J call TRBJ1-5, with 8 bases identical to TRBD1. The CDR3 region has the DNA TGCAGTGCTAACAGGGGGGCAAGCAATCAGCCCCAGCATTTT. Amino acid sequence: CSANRGASNQPQHF.